This T cell receptor beta chain was profiled in a study of T cell repertoires in cytomegalovirus infection. Study-wide background: Matching HLA type and CMV infection were both indicated by public TCR beta signatures.

MiXCR was run by TCRdb on the reads, yielding one entry per CDR3 protein. The sample lists fewer than 550,000 distinct CDR3 sequences, less than 30% occurring once. Regarding the study as a whole: Adding up the frequency of public TCR beta families identified people who carried CMV plus the relevant HLA. HLA-C-restricted, CMV-specific TCR beta clonotypes were dominant ex vivo.

As regards this clonotype: The antigen is not known.

The specimen was PBMCs. This clonotype originated in a human donor in good health (CMV status not recorded). Some clones in this sample may be carry-over from other donors' samples.

The CDR3 region has the DNA TGCGCCAGCAGCTTGGGACATGCCCCCGGGGAGCTGTTTTTT. The encoded protein is CASSLGHAPGELFF. This chain uses TRBV5-1 with TRBJ2-2, with D hard to call. V dropped 0 bases and J dropped 6 bases, with 9 bases sitting between them. Germline V lookup: CDR1 SGHRS, CDR2 YFSETQ. This CDR3 is 14 amino acids long. Full variable domain (remainder filled in from reference TRBV5-1 and TRBJ2-2): KAGVTQTPRYLIKTRGQQVTLSCSPISGHRSVSWYQQTPGQGLQFLFEYFSETQRNKGNFPGRFSGRQFSNSRSEMNVSTLELGDSALYLCASSLGHAPGELFFGEGSRLTVL.